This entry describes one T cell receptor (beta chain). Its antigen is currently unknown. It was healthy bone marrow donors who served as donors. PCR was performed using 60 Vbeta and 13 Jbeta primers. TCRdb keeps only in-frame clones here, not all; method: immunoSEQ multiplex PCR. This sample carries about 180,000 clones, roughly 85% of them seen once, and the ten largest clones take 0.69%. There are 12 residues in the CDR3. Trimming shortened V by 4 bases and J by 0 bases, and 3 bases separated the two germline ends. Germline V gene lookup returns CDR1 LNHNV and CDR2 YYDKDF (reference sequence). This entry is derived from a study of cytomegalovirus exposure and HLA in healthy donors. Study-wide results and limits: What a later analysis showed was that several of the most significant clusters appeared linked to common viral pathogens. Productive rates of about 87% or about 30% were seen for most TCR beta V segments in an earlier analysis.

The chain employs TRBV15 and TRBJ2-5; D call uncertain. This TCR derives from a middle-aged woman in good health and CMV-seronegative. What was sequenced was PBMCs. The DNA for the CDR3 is TGTGCCACCAGCATCTACCAAGAGACCCAGTACTTC. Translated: CATSIYQETQYF.